Listed below are T cell receptor beta chains from one sample, sequenced in a study of shared clonotypes between healthy human individuals. TCRdb's table, derived via immunoSEQ multiplex PCR, lists solely in-frame clones and lacks some. The data contain millions of clones, 85% to 95% of them singletons. Sequencing was carried out using naive CD4+ T cells from PBMCs. The receptors originated from a man aged 18 to 35 in good health. Some clones in this sample may be carry-over from other donors' samples. Each CDR3 is given with its conserved first and last residue. A D gene is named only where the DNA matches it firmly. For some rows the clone size is stated as once, few or many, or as a class when expanded; others skip it.

D: TRBD2
V: TRBV11-2
size: NA
J: TRBJ2-2
length: 15
CDR3: CASSLSGGIAGELFF
DNA: TGTGCCAGCAGCCTTAGCGGGGGGATCGCCGGGGAGCTGTTTTTT

D: NA
V: TRBV5-4
size: once
J: TRBJ2-5
length: 13
CDR3: CASSSTTEETQYF
DNA: TGTGCCAGCAGCTCAACTACCGAAGAGACCCAGTACTTC

D: NA
V: TRBV10-1
size: NA
J: TRBJ1-2
length: 13
CDR3: CARPLRQSYGYTF
DNA: TGCGCCAGGCCCTTAAGGCAGAGTTATGGCTACACCTTC

D: TRBD2
V: TRBV14
size: NA
J: TRBJ2-7
length: 15
CDR3: CASSLGLATSYEQYF
DNA: TGTGCCAGCAGCCTGGGACTAGCGACCTCCTACGAGCAGTACTTC

D: TRBD1
V: TRBV11-1
size: NA
J: TRBJ1-1
length: 15
CDR3: CASSRAQGRSTEAFF
DNA: TGTGCCAGCAGCCGAGCACAGGGGAGGTCCACTGAAGCTTTCTTT

D: TRBD2
V: TRBV28
size: NA
J: TRBJ2-3
length: 19
CDR3: CASSLSGLAGGRFRDTQYF
DNA: TGTGCCAGCAGTTTATCGGGACTAGCGGGAGGGCGGTTCAGGGATACGCAGTATTTT

D: TRBD2
V: TRBV6-5
size: NA
J: TRBJ2-7
length: 15
CDR3: CASSWTSGNSYEQYF
DNA: TGTGCCAGCAGTTGGACTAGCGGGAACTCCTACGAGCAGTACTTC

D: NA
V: TRBV6-1
size: NA
J: TRBJ2-3
length: 15
CDR3: CASSETGLNLNTQYF
DNA: TGTGCCAGCAGCGAGACAGGCCTCAACCTTAATACGCAGTATTTT

D: NA
V: TRBV19
size: few
J: TRBJ1-4
length: 11
CDR3: CASKLAEKLFF
DNA: TGTGCCAGTAAATTGGCTGAAAAACTGTTTTTT

D: NA
V: TRBV6-5
size: NA
J: TRBJ1-3
length: 16
CDR3: CASSYSLSKAGNTIYF
DNA: TGTGCCAGCAGTTACTCGCTGTCAAAAGCTGGAAACACCATATATTTT

D: NA
V: TRBV7-6
size: NA
J: TRBJ2-7
length: 15
CDR3: CASSPSGGIGYEQYF
DNA: TGTGCCAGCAGCCCCTCAGGCGGGATTGGCTACGAGCAGTACTTC

D: NA
V: TRBV30
size: NA
J: TRBJ2-5
length: 11
CDR3: CAWSDRRTQYF
DNA: TGTGCCTGGAGCGACAGGAGGACCCAGTACTTC

D: NA
V: TRBV18
size: NA
J: TRBJ1-1
length: 15
CDR3: CASSPVALGNTEAFF
DNA: TGTGCCAGCTCACCAGTCGCTCTTGGGAACACTGAAGCTTTCTTT

D: NA
V: TRBV19
size: NA
J: TRBJ2-7
length: 13
CDR3: CASSSGSTYEQYF
DNA: TGTGCCAGTAGTTCGGGGTCTACCTACGAGCAGTACTTC

D: TRBD1
V: TRBV19
size: NA
J: TRBJ2-3
length: 15
CDR3: CASSPRGGQSDTQYF
DNA: TGTGCCAGTAGCCCTCGAGGGGGCCAAAGTGATACGCAGTATTTT

D: TRBD1
V: TRBV28
size: NA
J: TRBJ2-3
length: 14
CDR3: CASTDRGGTDTQYF
DNA: TGTGCCAGCACCGACAGGGGGGGCACAGATACGCAGTATTTT

D: NA
V: TRBV5-1
size: NA
J: TRBJ2-1
length: 14
CDR3: CASSLPGPYNEQFF
DNA: TGCGCCAGCAGCTTGCCAGGCCCATACAATGAGCAGTTCTTC

D: NA
V: TRBV7-2
size: NA
J: TRBJ1-1
length: 14
CDR3: CASSLSLASTEAFF
DNA: TGTGCCAGCAGCTTATCGCTGGCGAGCACTGAAGCTTTCTTT

D: NA
V: TRBV5-1
size: NA
J: TRBJ2-1
length: 13
CDR3: CASSPSALNEQFF
DNA: TGCGCCAGCAGCCCCTCGGCGCTCAATGAGCAGTTCTTC

D: TRBD1
V: TRBV28
size: NA
J: TRBJ2-1
length: 19
CDR3: CASTGGPGTGTKRYNEQFF
DNA: TGTGCCAGCACCGGAGGTCCCGGGACAGGGACCAAAAGATACAATGAGCAGTTCTTC

D: TRBD1
V: TRBV6-4
size: NA
J: TRBJ2-7
length: 15
CDR3: CASSVRTGPLYEQYF
DNA: TGTGCCAGCAGTGTACGGACAGGGCCACTCTACGAGCAGTACTTC

D: NA
V: TRBV18
size: NA
J: TRBJ1-1
length: 14
CDR3: CASSPQRDQTEAFF
DNA: TGTGCCAGCTCACCGCAGAGAGACCAAACTGAAGCTTTCTTT

D: NA
V: TRBV27
size: NA
J: TRBJ2-1
length: 13
CDR3: CATKQFLGGEQFF
DNA: TGTGCCACCAAACAGTTTTTGGGGGGTGAGCAGTTCTTC

D: NA
V: TRBV7-2
size: NA
J: TRBJ2-5
length: 16
CDR3: CASSLERTTRWETQYF
DNA: TGTGCCAGCAGCTTAGAGAGGACAACGAGATGGGAGACCCAGTACTTC

D: TRBD1
V: TRBV6-5
size: NA
J: TRBJ1-1
length: 14
CDR3: CASSRDSLNTEAFF
DNA: TGTGCCAGCAGTCGGGACAGCCTGAACACTGAAGCTTTCTTT

D: NA
V: TRBV7-3
size: NA
J: TRBJ2-1
length: 13
CDR3: CASSQDSYNEQFF
DNA: TGTGCCAGCAGCCAAGATTCCTACAATGAGCAGTTCTTC

D: NA
V: TRBV7-8
size: NA
J: TRBJ2-2
length: 12
CDR3: CASSLSAGELFF
DNA: TGTGCCAGCAGCTTGTCTGCCGGGGAGCTGTTTTTT

D: TRBD1
V: TRBV6-1
size: NA
J: TRBJ2-5
length: 14
CDR3: CASRPGTGEETQYF
DNA: TGTGCCAGCAGACCCGGGACAGGAGAAGAGACCCAGTACTTC

D: NA
V: TRBV2
size: NA
J: TRBJ2-3
length: 14
CDR3: CAGGSIQRTDTQYF
DNA: TGTGCCGGTGGGAGTATACAGAGGACAGATACGCAGTATTTT

D: NA
V: TRBV28
size: NA
J: TRBJ2-3
length: 16
CDR3: CASSLEGLGSTDTQYF
DNA: TGTGCCAGCAGTTTAGAGGGTTTGGGGAGCACAGATACGCAGTATTTT

D: NA
V: TRBV5-1
size: NA
J: TRBJ2-3
length: 14
CDR3: CASSPPLSTDTQYF
DNA: TGCGCCAGCAGCCCCCCTCTCAGCACAGATACGCAGTATTTT

D: NA
V: TRBV6-1
size: NA
J: TRBJ2-7
length: 14
CDR3: CATQPPGGWREQYF
DNA: TGTGCCACCCAACCGCCAGGGGGGTGGAGGGAGCAGTACTTC

D: TRBD1
V: TRBV4-3
size: NA
J: TRBJ2-1
length: 15
CDR3: CASSQAGQDYNEQFF
DNA: TGCGCCAGCAGCCAAGCTGGACAGGACTACAATGAGCAGTTCTTC

D: NA
V: TRBV7-9
size: NA
J: TRBJ2-5
length: 14
CDR3: CASSSLAGVETQYF
DNA: TGTGCCAGCAGCAGCCTGGCAGGGGTGGAGACCCAGTACTTC

D: TRBD2
V: TRBV18
size: NA
J: TRBJ2-5
length: 18
CDR3: CASSLGTSGTGSAETQYF
DNA: TGTGCCAGCTCACTTGGGACTAGCGGGACAGGGTCGGCAGAGACCCAGTACTTC

D: NA
V: TRBV6-5
size: NA
J: TRBJ2-7
length: 11
CDR3: CASSYRDEQYF
DNA: TGTGCCAGCAGTTACCGCGACGAGCAGTACTTC

D: TRBD2
V: TRBV28
size: NA
J: TRBJ2-3
length: 13
CDR3: CASMGGRTDTQYF
DNA: TGTGCCAGCATGGGCGGGAGAACAGATACGCAGTATTTT

D: NA
V: TRBV28
size: NA
J: TRBJ2-2
length: 15
CDR3: CASSFPGTSTGELFF
DNA: TGTGCCAGCAGTTTCCCGGGGACAAGTACCGGGGAGCTGTTTTTT

D: TRBD1
V: TRBV2
size: once
J: TRBJ1-1
length: 15
CDR3: CASSAWDRGRDEAFF
DNA: TGTGCCAGCAGTGCTTGGGACAGGGGTCGGGATGAAGCTTTCTTT

D: TRBD1
V: TRBV11-2
size: NA
J: TRBJ1-4
length: 14
CDR3: CASSLQGIDEKLFF
DNA: TGTGCCAGCAGCCTACAGGGGATAGATGAAAAACTGTTTTTT

D: NA
V: TRBV7-8
size: once
J: TRBJ1-1
length: 14
CDR3: CASSLTGRDTEAFF
DNA: TGTGCCAGCAGCTTAACGGGGAGGGACACTGAAGCTTTCTTT

D: TRBD2
V: TRBV4-1
size: NA
J: TRBJ2-1
length: 15
CDR3: CASSQSGGGFNEQFF
DNA: TGCGCCAGCAGCCAATCGGGGGGAGGGTTCAATGAGCAGTTCTTC

D: NA
V: TRBV19
size: few
J: TRBJ1-5
length: 13
CDR3: CASSSTGNQPQHF
DNA: TGTGCCAGTAGTTCTACAGGTAATCAGCCCCAGCATTTT

D: TRBD1
V: TRBV4-1
size: NA
J: TRBJ1-5
length: 17
CDR3: CASSLGTGGYSNQPQHF
DNA: TGCGCCAGCAGCTTGGGGACAGGGGGGTATAGCAATCAGCCCCAGCATTTT

D: NA
V: TRBV14
size: NA
J: TRBJ2-3
length: 17
CDR3: CASSQGSRGLGTDTQYF
DNA: TGTGCCAGCAGCCAAGGTAGTAGGGGTCTGGGGACAGATACGCAGTATTTT

D: NA
V: TRBV4-1
size: NA
J: TRBJ2-5
length: 16
CDR3: CASSQDGGRVYETQYF
DNA: TGCGCCAGCAGCCAAGATGGGGGCAGGGTATACGAGACCCAGTACTTC